The source of this T cell receptor beta chain is a study of cytomegalovirus exposure and HLA in healthy donors. This clone was detected only a few times. What it recognizes is unknown. Regarding the study as a whole: CMV antigen specificity of three CMV-associated chains was confirmed in vitro.

Both 60 Vbeta primers and 13 Jbeta primers went into the PCR. The repertoire was sequenced with immunoSEQ multiplex PCR; TCRdb's copy has only in-frame clones and lacks some. The sample has over 150,000 clones, about 73% seen once; the top ten hold about 13%. Trimming took 2 bases from V and 8 from J, leaving 12 bases between them. Per germline, CDR1 MNHEY and CDR2 SVGAGI. CDR3 length equals 14 residues. The origin of this receptor is a woman in her 50s in good health and CMV-seropositive. The chain employs TRBV6-5 and TRBJ1-4; TRBD1 might be the D (6 bases). What was sequenced was PBMCs. The CDR3 spells CASSYRGGREKLFF. The DNA for the CDR3 is TGTGCCAGCAGTTACCGGGGGGGCAGGGAAAAACTGTTTTTT.